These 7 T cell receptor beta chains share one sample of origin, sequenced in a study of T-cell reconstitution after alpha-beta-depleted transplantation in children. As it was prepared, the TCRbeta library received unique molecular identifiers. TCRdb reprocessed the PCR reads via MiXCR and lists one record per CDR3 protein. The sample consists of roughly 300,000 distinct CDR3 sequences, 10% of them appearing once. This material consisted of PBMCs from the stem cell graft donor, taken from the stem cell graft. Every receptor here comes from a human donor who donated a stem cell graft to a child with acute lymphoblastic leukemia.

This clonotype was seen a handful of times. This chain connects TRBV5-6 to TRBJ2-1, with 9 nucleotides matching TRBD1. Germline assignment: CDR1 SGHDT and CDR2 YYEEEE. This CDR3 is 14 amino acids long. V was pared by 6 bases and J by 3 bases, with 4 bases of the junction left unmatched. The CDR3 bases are TGTGCCAGCACGGTGACAGGGGGCTACAATGAGCAGTTCTTC. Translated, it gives CASTVTGGYNEQFF.

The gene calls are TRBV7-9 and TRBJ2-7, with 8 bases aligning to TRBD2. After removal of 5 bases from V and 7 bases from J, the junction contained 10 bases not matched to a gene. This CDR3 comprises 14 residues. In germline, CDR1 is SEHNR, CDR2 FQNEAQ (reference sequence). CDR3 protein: CASSQGLARWEQYF. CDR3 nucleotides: TGTGCCAGCAGCCAAGGACTAGCCCGGTGGGAGCAGTACTTC.

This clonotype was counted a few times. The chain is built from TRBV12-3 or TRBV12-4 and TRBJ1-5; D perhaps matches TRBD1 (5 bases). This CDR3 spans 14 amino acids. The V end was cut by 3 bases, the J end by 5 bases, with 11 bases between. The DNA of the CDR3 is TGTGCCAGCAGTTTCCGCCGGGGGGATCAGCCCCAGCATTTT. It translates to CASSFRRGDQPQHF.

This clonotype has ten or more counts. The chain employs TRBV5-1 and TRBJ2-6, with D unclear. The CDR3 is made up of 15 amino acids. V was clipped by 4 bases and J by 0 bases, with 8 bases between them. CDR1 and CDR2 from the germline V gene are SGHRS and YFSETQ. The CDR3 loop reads CASSEESSGANVLTF. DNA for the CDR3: TGCGCCAGCAGCGAAGAGAGCTCTGGGGCCAACGTCCTGACTTTC.

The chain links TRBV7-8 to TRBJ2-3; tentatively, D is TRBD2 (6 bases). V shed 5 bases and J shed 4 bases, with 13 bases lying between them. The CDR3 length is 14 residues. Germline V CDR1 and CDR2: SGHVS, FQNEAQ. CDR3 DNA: TGTGCCAGCAGCCACTGGGACTCTGCAGATACGCAGTATTTT. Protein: CASSHWDSADTQYF.

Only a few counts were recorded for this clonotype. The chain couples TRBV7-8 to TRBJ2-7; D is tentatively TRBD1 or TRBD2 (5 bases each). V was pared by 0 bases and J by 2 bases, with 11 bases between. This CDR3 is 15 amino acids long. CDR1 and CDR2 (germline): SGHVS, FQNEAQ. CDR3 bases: TGTGCCAGCAGCTTAGCGTTCAGGGACCCCTACGAGCAGTACTTC. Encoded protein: CASSLAFRDPYEQYF.

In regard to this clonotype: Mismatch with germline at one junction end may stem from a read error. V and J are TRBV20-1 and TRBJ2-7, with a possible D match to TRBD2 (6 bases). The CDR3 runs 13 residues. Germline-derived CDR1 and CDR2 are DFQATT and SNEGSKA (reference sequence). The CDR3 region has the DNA TGCAGTGCTAGGGGACTCACTCTTTACGACCAGTACTTC. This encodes CSARGLTLYDQYF.